What follows describes a single T cell receptor beta chain. The data are from a study of blood T cell repertoires in COVID-19. Study-wide context: The analysed material was cDNA or gDNA that came from T cells, B-cell-depleted T cells, or PBMCs.

Trimming removed 6 bases at V and 9 bases at J, with 9 bases between. Germline CDR1 and CDR2: MNHEY and SVGAGI. CDR3 size: 12 residues. Original handling: The assay estimated nucleated cells by amplifying reference gene primers. Profiled with immunoSEQ multiplex PCR; TCRdb holds only in-frame clones, not every one. V, J and clone size are those of that table, while D and trimming were read from the DNA. This sample has around 6,400 clones, with 65% to 90% found just once. This receptor was taken from a human donor with active COVID-19. The donor label of this sample is uncertain. The specimen was peripheral blood. The chain recombines TRBV6-5 with TRBJ1-6; D not certain. The DNA of the CDR3 is TGTGCCAGCAGGGCAGATTTTTCACCCCTCCACTTT. As protein: CASRADFSPLHF.